This T cell receptor beta chain emerged from a study of OX40 agonist ivuxolimab in advanced cancers. Looking at the study overall: Six ivuxolimab dose levels, 0.01 to 10 mg/kg, were given intravenously every 2 weeks. Findings and caveats of the study: CD8+ T cells (on average) carried more expanded clones than CD4+ T cells.

CDR1 is SGDLS and CDR2 is YYNGEE in the germline V gene. Trimming took off 0 bases at V and 1 base at J, with 16 bases between the two ends. This CDR3 has 17 residues. TCRdb's copy holds only in-frame clones and misses some; the assay was immunoSEQ multiplex PCR. The table shows approximately 62,000 clones, with about 88% occurring only once. In its sample, this clone was seen once. Its antigen is still unknown. Autoimmune disease history or systemic immunosuppression excluded patients. The sample in question was CD4+ or CD8+ T cells sorted from blood, obtained in a trial of the OX40 agonist ivuxolimab. The clonotype was recovered from an adult with an advanced solid tumor such as melanoma, head and neck, liver or kidney cancer. This chain connects TRBV9 to TRBJ1-1; D is unresolved. In nucleotides, the CDR3 is TGTGCCAGCAGCGTAGCGTCCCACCTGGCAGGGAACACTGAAGCTTTCTTT. This translates into CASSVASHLAGNTEAFF.